These 12 T cell receptor beta chains were all obtained from the same sample, sequenced in a study of cytomegalovirus exposure and HLA in healthy donors. PCR amplification relied on 60 Vbeta primers (plus 13 Jbeta primers). Profiled with immunoSEQ multiplex PCR; TCRdb holds only in-frame clones, not every one. The table shows some 130,000 clones, with roughly three quarters occurring only once. Material: PBMCs. These receptors came from a man younger than 45 in good health and CMV-seronegative.

The rearrangement joins TRBV9 to TRBJ2-7; 9 bases line up with TRBD1. Germline trimming cut 3 bases from V and 1 base from J; bases unmatched to any gene: 8. Germline loops: CDR1 SGDLS, CDR2 YYNGEE. This CDR3 has 16 residues. The DNA for the CDR3 is TGTGCCAGCAGCGGGAACTCCGGGACAGGGTCCTACGAGCAGTACTTC. It codes for CASSGNSGTGSYEQYF.

V is TRBV7-6 and J is TRBJ2-1; D unresolved. This CDR3 region has 14 residues. Germline V lookup: CDR1 SGHVS, CDR2 FNYEAQ. Trimming removed 2 bases from V and 5 bases from J, with 10 bases in between. CDR3: CASSLSDPHNEQFF. The CDR3 DNA sequence: TGTGCCAGCAGCTTAAGCGACCCCCACAATGAGCAGTTCTTC.

This sequence joins TRBV7-9 and TRBJ1-2, with D perhaps TRBD1 (5 bases). The CDR3 loop spans 16 amino acids. Germline V lookup: CDR1 SEHNR, CDR2 FQNEAQ (reference sequence). The ends were cut back, 5 bases at V and 4 bases at J, with 20 bases in the middle. The CDR3 nucleotides read TGTGCCAGCAGCCTCAGCAGGGTTCGAGTTGGCTATGGCTACACCTTC. It specifies CASSLSRVRVGYGYTF. Based on the CDR3 plus reference TRBV7-9 and TRBJ1-2, the full variable domain is DTGVSQNPRHKITKRGQNVTFRCDPISEHNRLYWYRQTLGQGPEFLTYFQNEAQLEKSRLLSDRFSAERPKGSFSTLEIQRTEQGDSAMYLCASSLSRVRVGYGYTFGSGTRLTVV.

V usage is TRBV9 and J usage is TRBJ1-4; 8 nucleotides align to TRBD1. V shed 8 bases, J shed 5 bases, and the junction held 5 bases outside the gene matches. Germline V CDR1 and CDR2: SGDLS, YYNGEE. This CDR3 spans 13 amino acids. CDR3 DNA sequence: TGTGCCAGTCAGGGGGCAGCGAATGAAAAACTGTTTTTT. Translation: CASQGAANEKLFF.

V is TRBV7-2 and J is TRBJ2-1; the match to TRBD2 covers 9 bases. V gave up 1 base and J gave up 3 bases; unmatched junction bases: 10. This CDR3 comprises 18 residues. Germline CDR1 SGHTA, CDR2 FQGNSA. The CDR3: CASSLVGSVAGVYNEQFF. The CDR3 DNA sequence: TGTGCCAGCAGCTTAGTAGGTTCGGTAGCGGGAGTCTACAATGAGCAGTTCTTC.

This chain joins TRBV4-1 and TRBJ2-1; 8 nucleotides match TRBD2. V was pared by 1 base and J by 1 base, with 6 bases of the junction left unmatched. The CDR3 length is 17 residues. Germline CDR1 is MGHRA and CDR2 is YSYEKL. CDR3 amino acids: CASSQGLAGQSYNEQFF. The CDR3 nucleotides are TGCGCCAGCAGCCAAGGCTTAGCGGGACAATCCTACAATGAGCAGTTCTTC.

The genes are TRBV12-5 and TRBJ2-3, with 11 bases aligning to TRBD2. V lost 6 bases to trimming and J lost 1 base; unmatched junction nucleotides: 6. This CDR3 spans 16 amino acids. Germline lookup yields CDR1 LGHNT and CDR2 FRNRAP. The CDR3 DNA is TGTGCTAGTGGGACAACGGGACTAGCGGGCACAGATACGCAGTATTTT. Translating gives CASGTTGLAGTDTQYF.

This chain links TRBV9 with TRBJ1-2, with TRBD1 identical over 8 bases. CDR1 is SGDLS, CDR2 YYNGEE, per germline. After removal of 6 bases from V and 7 bases from J, the junction contained 11 bases not matched to a gene. The CDR3 totals 14 residues. CDR3 bases: TGTGCCAGCACCCCGAGGCAGGGGGCTTCTGGCTACACCTTC. Its protein is CASTPRQGASGYTF.

The chain uses TRBV5-1 and TRBJ2-2, with 9 bases that match TRBD2. Per the germline V gene, CDR1 is SGHRS and CDR2 is YFSETQ. This CDR3 is built from 15 residues. Trimming cost V 5 bases and J 1 base; bases outside gene matches: 3. CDR3 coding DNA: TGCGCCAGCAGGGAGACTAGCGGGAACACCGGGGAGCTGTTTTTT. Residues: CASRETSGNTGELFF.

The V call is TRBV27, the J call TRBJ1-2; 9 nucleotides align to TRBD1. CDR1 is MNHEY, CDR2 SMNVEV, per germline (reference sequence). The V gene end was trimmed by 8 bases and the J gene end by 3 bases; junction bases not matched to a gene: 1. The CDR3 sequence is 12 residues long. The CDR3 DNA follows: TGTGCCAGCCGGACAGGGGACTATGGCTACACCTTC. Translating it yields CASRTGDYGYTF.

This clone was counted once. The rearrangement links TRBV7-8 to TRBJ1-2; tentative D call: TRBD1 (6 bases). Germline CDR1 is SGHVS and CDR2 is FQNEAQ. Trimming shortened V by 2 bases and J by 2 bases, and 12 bases separated the two germline ends. There are 15 residues in the CDR3. The CDR3 DNA follows: TGTGCCAGCAGCTTAACCGACAGGTCCAACTATGGCTACACCTTC. This gives the protein CASSLTDRSNYGYTF. Looking up the rest from reference TRBV7-8 and TRBJ1-2 gives the full variable domain: GAGVSQSPRYKVAKRGQDVALRCDPISGHVSLFWYQQALGQGPEFLTYFQNEAQLDKSGLPSDRFFAERPEGSVSTLKIQRTQQEDSAVYLCASSLTDRSNYGYTFGSGTRLTVV.

This clone has more than one count but fewer than ten. The rearrangement links TRBV5-4 to TRBJ2-1; 8 bases are shared with TRBD1. Trimming took 0 bases from V and 9 from J; bases not matched to a gene: 8. This CDR3 has 15 residues. Germline-derived CDR1 and CDR2 are SGHNT and YYREEE (reference sequence). DNA of the CDR3: TGTGCCAGCAGCTTGGGGGACAGGCCGTTTAGTGAGCAGTTCTTC. This sequence encodes CASSLGDRPFSEQFF.